Here is one T cell receptor beta chain with its context. These data come from a study of cytotoxic CD8 clonotypes in ibrutinib-treated CLL. Across the whole study: Recorded responses included about 25 partial and 2 complete; following median roughly 70 months, roughly 15 stayed remitted and about 12 progressed.

The intended depth for sequencing was 1 in 200,000 to 1 in 1 million T cells. Profiled with immunoSEQ multiplex PCR; TCRdb holds only in-frame clones, not every one. This repertoire shows over 200,000 clones, over 65% found once; its top ten account for roughly 5.8%. CDR3 length: 13 residues. The V and J ends lost 1 base and 9 bases, in that order; junction bases with no gene match: 6. Germline loops: CDR1 SGHRS, CDR2 YFSETQ. The material sequenced was PBMCs, taken after 12 months of ibrutinib treatment. The chain carries TRBV5-1 and TRBJ2-7; TRBD2 aligns across 8 bases. The source is a human donor with chronic lymphocytic leukemia. The DNA of the CDR3 is TGCGCCAGCAGCTTGAGGCGGGAGGCTCGGCAGTACTTC. This codes for CASSLRREARQYF.